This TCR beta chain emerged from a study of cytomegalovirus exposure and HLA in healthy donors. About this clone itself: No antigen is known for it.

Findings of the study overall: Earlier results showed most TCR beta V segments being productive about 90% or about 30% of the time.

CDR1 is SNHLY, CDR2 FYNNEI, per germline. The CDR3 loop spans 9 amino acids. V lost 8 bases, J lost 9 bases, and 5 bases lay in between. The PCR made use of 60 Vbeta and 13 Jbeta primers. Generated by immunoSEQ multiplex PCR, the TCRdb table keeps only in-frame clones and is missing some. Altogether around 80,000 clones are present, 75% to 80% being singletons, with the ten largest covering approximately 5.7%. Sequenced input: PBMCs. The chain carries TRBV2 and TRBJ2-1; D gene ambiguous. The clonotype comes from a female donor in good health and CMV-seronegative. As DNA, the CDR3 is TGTGCCAGCGGCGGTGAGCAGTTCTTC. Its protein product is CASGGEQFF.